The 14 T cell receptor beta chains below all came from one sample that was sequenced in a study of identical twins. TCRdb ran MiXCR on the 5' RACE reads and lists one entry per CDR3 protein. Here the sample spans roughly 1.6 million distinct CDR3 sequences, 25% to 35% being singletons. Source material: cord blood. The receptors were gathered from a newborn girl in good health.

At least ten counts were recorded for this clonotype. CDR3 in amino acids: CASSPDRNYGYTF. The DNA for the CDR3 is TGTGCCAGCAGCCCGGACAGGAACTATGGCTACACCTTC. The chain combines TRBV18 with TRBJ1-2, with 7 positions matching TRBD1. The CDR3 covers 13 residues. CDR1 KGHSH and CDR2 LQKENI come from the germline V gene. The V and J ends lost 8 bases and 2 bases, in that order; junction bases with no gene match: 5.

The sample holds a few counts of this clonotype. This chain connects TRBV2 to TRBJ2-4; D might be TRBD1 or TRBD2, each matching 6 bases. Trimming pared 3 bases from V and 1 base from J, leaving 13 bases between. CDR1 and CDR2 (germline): SNHLY, FYNNEI. This CDR3 comprises 16 residues. The CDR3 sequence is CASSDWGANAKNIQYF. In DNA form, the CDR3 reads TGTGCCAGCAGTGACTGGGGGGCGAATGCCAAAAACATTCAGTACTTC.

CDR3 in DNA: TGTGCCAGCAGCTTCTTCCTACCGACGGACGGCTACGAGCAGTACTTC. Its translation is CASSFFLPTDGYEQYF. The rearrangement joins TRBV7-9 to TRBJ2-4, with D unresolved. Near its end, the DNA agrees better with TRBJ2-7, so the J call may be wrong. The CDR3 runs 16 residues. CDR1 SEHNR and CDR2 FQNEAQ come from the germline V gene (reference sequence).

The V gene is TRBV13, the J gene TRBJ2-5, with 8 bases that match TRBD2. J was trimmed by 2 bases and V by 3 bases; bases with no gene match: 5. The germline V gene has CDR1 PRHDT and CDR2 FYEKMQ (reference sequence). The CDR3 has 15 residues. This CDR3 reads CASSFPGLEQETQYF. The CDR3 DNA follows: TGTGCCAGCAGCTTTCCGGGACTAGAGCAAGAGACCCAGTACTTC. Supplemented by reference TRBV13 and TRBJ2-5, the full variable domain reads AAGVIQSPRHLIKEKRETATLKCYPIPRHDTVYWYQQGPGQDPQFLISFYEKMQSDKGSIPDRFSAQQFSDYHSELNMSSLELGDSALYFCASSFPGLEQETQYFGPGTRLLVL.

The chain combines TRBV5-1 with TRBJ2-1, with D possibly being TRBD1 or TRBD2 (5 bases each). The germline V gene encodes CDR1 SGHRS and CDR2 YFSETQ. The CDR3 spans 15 residues. V was cut by 4 bases and J by 4 bases, with 15 bases left in between. This chain's CDR3 is CASSPYGDQYNEQFF. CDR3 coding DNA: TGCGCCAGCAGCCCGTATGGGGACCAATACAATGAGCAGTTCTTC.

The chain carries TRBV2 and TRBJ2-3; perhaps TRBD1 as D (5 bases). Trimming cost V 8 bases and J 4 bases, with 16 bases left between them. This CDR3 region has 14 residues. Germline V gene lookup returns CDR1 SNHLY and CDR2 FYNNEI. The CDR3 region is CASGLGAAADTQYF. CDR3 bases: TGTGCCAGCGGTTTAGGGGCAGCAGCAGATACGCAGTATTTT.

This clonotype turned up a few times. The chain recombines TRBV7-2 with TRBJ2-1; 7 positions agree with TRBD1. The germline V gene encodes CDR1 SGHTA and CDR2 FQGNSA. There are 16 residues in the CDR3. Unmatched junction bases numbered 10, after V lost 4 bases and J lost 4 bases. The CDR3 nucleotides are TGTGCCAGCAGCTCGCCTACAGGGGCCTTATACAATGAGCAGTTCTTC. It is translated as CASSSPTGALYNEQFF.

With regard to this clonotype: The germline gene is not matched at one end of the junction; a read error may be the cause. V usage is TRBV11-1 and J usage is TRBJ2-5; the match to TRBD1 covers 8 bases. The CDR3 is 17 amino acids. Germline CDR1 and CDR2: SGHAT and FQDESV (reference sequence). CDR3 nucleotide sequence: TGTGCCGGCAGCTTGGGGCCCAACCGACAGGGGCAAGAGACCCAGTACTTC. Its translation: CAGSLGPNRQGQETQYF.

This clonotype turned up a few times. This chain links TRBV7-9 with TRBJ2-7, with D possibly being TRBD2 (6 bases). V was shortened by 3 bases and J by 4 bases, with 13 bases between the two germline ends. The CDR3 spans 14 residues. Germline-derived CDR1 and CDR2 are SEHNR and FQNEAQ (reference sequence). The CDR3 reads CASSFAGRDYEQYF. The CDR3 DNA follows: TGTGCCAGCAGCTTCGCAGGGCGGGATTACGAGCAGTACTTC.

This clonotype was observed a handful of times. This chain uses TRBV2 with TRBJ1-4; 8 bases line up with TRBD1. The trim removed 4 bases at V and 3 bases at J, leaving 4 bases unmatched. Germline loops: CDR1 SNHLY, CDR2 FYNNEI. This CDR3 is built from 15 residues. CDR3 sequence (DNA): TGTGCCAGCAGTGGACAGGGGTTATCTAATGAAAAACTGTTTTTT. Encoded protein: CASSGQGLSNEKLFF.

This clonotype was counted between two and nine times. The genes are TRBV27 and TRBJ2-7; 10 bases align to TRBD1. The CDR3 spans 15 residues. Losses at the gene ends were 1 base for V and 2 bases for J; bases not matched to a gene: 2. The germline V gene has CDR1 MNHEY and CDR2 SMNVEV (reference sequence). DNA of the CDR3: TGTGCCAGCAGTTTATGGGGGACAGGGGCCTACGAGCAGTACTTC. It yields the protein CASSLWGTGAYEQYF.

This chain uses TRBV5-5 with TRBJ1-5; 9 bases are a match to TRBD1. Germline CDR1 is SGHKS and CDR2 is YYEKEE (reference sequence). The CDR3 is 16 residues long. V trimming: 0 bases; J trimming: 9 bases; junction bases outside the gene matches: 10. CDR3 residues: CASSLEGTGSTSPQHF. CDR3 DNA sequence: TGTGCCAGCAGCTTGGAGGGGACAGGGAGTACCTCGCCCCAGCATTTT.

The chain has TRBV12-3 or TRBV12-4 and TRBJ2-3, with a tentative D call TRBD2 (6 bases). The CDR3 loop spans 16 amino acids. Trimming took 3 bases from V and 6 from J, leaving 19 bases between them. This CDR3 is CASSLWGRDLADTQYF. CDR3 bases: TGTGCCAGCAGTTTGTGGGGAAGGGACCTAGCGGATACGCAGTATTTT.

The V gene is TRBV5-1, the J gene TRBJ1-4; a possible D gene is TRBD1 (5 bases). Germline CDR1 and CDR2: SGHRS and YFSETQ. This CDR3 region has 13 residues. V was shortened by 4 bases and J by 8 bases, with 12 bases between the two germline ends. The CDR3 sequence is CASSNGAEEKLFF. CDR3 DNA sequence: TGCGCCAGCAGCAATGGGGCAGAAGAAAAACTGTTTTTT. The variable domain in full, with the rest retrieved from reference TRBV5-1 and TRBJ1-4, is KAGVTQTPRYLIKTRGQQVTLSCSPISGHRSVSWYQQTPGQGLQFLFEYFSETQRNKGNFPGRFSGRQFSNSRSEMNVSTLELGDSALYLCASSNGAEEKLFFGSGTQLSVL.